This T cell receptor (beta chain) was captured in a study of T-cell memory formation after mild COVID-19. In the study overall: TCR clusters mostly belonged to single donors.

TCR alpha and TCR beta cDNA libraries carrying sample barcodes and UMIs came from 5'RACE with constant-segment primers. TCRdb used MiXCR to reprocess the 5' RACE reads, holding one entry per CDR3 protein. There are about half a million distinct CDR3 sequences in the sample; over 15% occur only once, and around 12% lies in the top ten. The germline V gene encodes CDR1 MNHEY and CDR2 SVGEGT. V lost 6 bases, J lost 4 bases, and 8 bases lay in between. The length of the CDR3 is 12 residues. Notes on the study in general: Pre-infection memory already had some responding clones, implying cross-reactive memory joined. Clonal second-wave expansions that peaked on day 37 had unconfirmed SARS-CoV-2 specificity.

On this clonotype: Its antigen is as yet unknown.

The TCR was taken from an adult woman who had mild COVID-19 (a few samples of this study predate the infection). Cell type and time point are not known. The chain couples TRBV6-2 or TRBV6-3 to TRBJ2-3; D may be TRBD2 (5 bases). Sequencing input: PBMCs or a T cell subset sorted from them (not recorded which). The CDR3 is CASRDFPDTQYF. The CDR3, as DNA: TGTGCCAGCAGGGACTTTCCAGATACGCAGTATTTT.